This T cell receptor (beta chain) was identified during a study of T cell repertoires in cytomegalovirus infection. Via MiXCR, TCRdb re-called the reads, giving one row per CDR3 protein. The sample has approximately 100,000 distinct CDR3 sequences, roughly two fifths seen once; the top ten hold less than 80%. This clonotype was recorded once. The antigen remains undetermined. This may come from a read error, since a much larger clone is one base off. The CDR3 is 12 amino acids. Germline CDR1 SGHKS, CDR2 YYEKEE (reference sequence). V was clipped by 1 base and J by 3 bases, with 4 bases between them. This clonotype originated in a human donor in good health (CMV status not recorded). Some clones in this sample may be carry-over from other donors' samples. The chain employs TRBV5-5 and TRBJ1-1; D not certain. The sample in question was CD8+ T cells from cultured PBMCs, obtained from culture after CMV antigen stimulation. As DNA, the CDR3 is TGTGCCAGCAGCTTGTGGGACACTGAAGCTTTCTTT. It specifies CASSLWDTEAFF.